This T cell receptor (beta chain) was found in a study of blood T cell repertoires in COVID-19 (dated by TCRdb to 2018 to 2020). Describing the broader study: Samples from collaborators originated in the United States, Italy and Spain and spanned both the acute and convalescent phases of COVID-19. Where available, HLA class I and class II types were obtained from metadata supplied by the sample provider rather than from assay-based typing. The samples were drawn from two sources: the first 160 participants of the ongoing ImmuneRACE study, and 1,254 subjects contributed by 6 global collaborators. The prospective study material was composed of cDNA or gDNA derived from T cells, B-cell-depleted T cells, or PBMCs. A freely available public database, intended as a resource for researchers studying the immune response to SARS-CoV-2, is where the repertoires were released. Sample metadata almost always included a de-identified subject ID, COVID-19 status, age in years and sex. The dataset comprised deeply sampled blood TCRbeta repertoires from subjects exposed to, actively infected with, or recovered from COVID-19. Study-wide findings and limitations: Clinical and demographic metadata were provided uncurated, with the amount varying by source and participant.

There are 13 amino acids in the CDR3, from cysteine to phenylalanine inclusive. Kept here is only the CDR3 DNA, which spans 39 bases and is read in frame from base 1. V was cut back by 2 bases and J by 7 bases, leaving a gap of 8 bases between them. The CDR1 and CDR2 encoded by the germline V gene are KGHDR and SFDVKD. The collaborating institutions used their own protocols to collect whole blood in K2EDTA tubes. For TCRbeta analysis, collaborators shipped samples as frozen whole blood, isolated PBMCs, or DNA extracted from either of those sample types. This clone has just a few counts. This clone's antigen is unknown. It has no much larger one-base neighbor in the sample; base qualities were not kept. The immunoSEQ Assay, a bias-controlled multiplex PCR, was used to amplify TCRbeta CDR3 regions from genomic DNA. Under the source paper's analysis protocol: The number of nucleated cells in each sample was estimated from the amplification of reference gene primers within the assay. To quantify the absolute abundance of each unique TCRbeta CDR3 rearrangement, sequence reads were collapsed and filtered. For each sample, productive Simpson clonality was calculated as the square root of Simpson's diversity index over productive rearrangements. TCRdb holds this immuneACCESS table with in-frame rearrangements only. Some clones are missing; in checked studies, unresolved V genes explain under half, and the rest has no known cause. The V and J calls and clone size come from that table; D and trimming were worked out from the DNA. This sample gives tens of thousands of clones in total; approximately 80% of them show up just once. The top ten constitute roughly two thirds of the sample.

The TCR comes from a man older than 75 with acute or convalescent COVID-19. Sequencing was done on a sample of peripheral blood. The sequence is built from TRBV24-1 and TRBJ2-1; the D segment could be TRBD1, given 6 matching bases. CDR3 sequence: CATSDSGVNEQFF. At the DNA level, the sequence is TGTGCCACCAGTGATTCAGGGGTTAATGAGCAGTTCTTC.